This section outlines one T cell receptor (beta chain) sequence together with its context. Its antigen remains undetermined. Base qualities were left out, and no much larger clone turns up one base away. According to the germline V gene, CDR1 reads SGHAT and CDR2 reads FQNNGV. The CDR3 runs 19 residues from the cysteine to the phenylalanine. The retained sequence is limited to the CDR3, 57 bases, with the frame set at the first base. V and J are trimmed by 0 bases and 5 bases, and the gene matches miss 16 bases of the junction. This entry is derived from a study of shared clonotypes between healthy human individuals (dated by TCRdb to 2019 to 2021). General notes on the study: A couple of women and a few men aged 18 to 49 years were included in the cohort. For each donor, three plates each were used for CD4 naive and CD4 memory, two plates were used for CD8 naive, and one plate was used for CD8 memory. Blood TCR repertoires of about five healthy adults were deeply sequenced to estimate repertoire size and the extent of clonotype sharing between individuals. To increase sequencing depth and limit assay-specific biases, TCR repertoire library preparation and sequencing were carried out by different laboratories using diverse techniques. Per donor, leukapheresis produced somewhere between about 0.94 and 9.5 billion PBMCs.

TCR CDR3 regions were amplified from genomic DNA by multiplex PCR using the deep immunoSEQ assay. Genomic DNA extracted from each cell subset was distributed evenly over all wells of several immunoSEQ 96-well plates, and each plate served as one replicate. For sorted subsets, each replicate PCR was loaded with 200 ng genomic DNA, equivalent to some 27,000 T cell genomes. Purified libraries were measured with a Qubit 3.0 fluorometer, size-checked on a Bioanalyzer 2100, and measured again with the KAPA Library Quantification kit. Each immunoSEQ 96-well plate was sequenced on its own single-read 150-cycle Illumina NextSeq 550 flow cell. The paper's data handling went like this. The immunoSEQ output contained only junctional sequences without quality scores, so filtering could not match that applied to full-length reads. To assign V/J genes and CDR3, sequences were annotated using PyIR, a Python wrapper for IgBLAST v1.9, with IMGT germline references. Any read was removed if the V/J assignment was weak (E-value above 1e-6), the CDR3 was missing, or the read contained stop codons, out-of-frame junctions, or ambiguous translated residues. V3J clonotypes were defined as sequences sharing an identical inferred V gene, J gene, and CDR3 amino acid sequence. The percentage overlap between two repertoires was calculated by dividing the number of shared unique clonotypes by the size of the smaller repertoire. RTK rarefaction, the Chao1 estimator, and Recon v2.1 estimates of unobserved clonotypes were used to assess repertoire richness. OLGA was used to compute generation probabilities for all TCRbeta clonotypes that the gDNA method yielded from four donors. What TCRdb holds here is the immuneACCESS table cut down to in-frame rearrangements. Part of the clones is not present; checked against another copy, under half of the missing clones reflect an unresolved V gene, and the others are unexplained. V and J calls and clone size are given by that table; D and trimming were obtained from the DNA. The sample profile shows about 120,000 clones; 68% of them were found once. The ten largest clones represent roughly 24% of the sample.

Healthy HIV-negative adults with no recently reported acute infections or vaccinations were included as donors. Every donor was a Caucasian adult living in Nashville, Tennessee, USA. CD8 memory samples combined magnetically selected CD45RO+ cells with CCR7-negative CD45RA+ effector memory (TemRA) cells. After blood collection by leukapheresis, PBMCs were isolated using Ficoll-Histopaque density gradient centrifugation and then cryopreserved in the vapor phase of liquid nitrogen. Analytical flow cytometry was used to check the purity and quantity of each magnetically sorted T cell population. From each sorted fraction, genomic DNA was isolated and quantified by UV absorbance on a Nanodrop 2000c. Findings and caveats that apply to the study as a whole: Across four donors, approximately 5% of naive CD4, roughly 3.5% of naive CD8, 2.3% of memory CD4, and approximately 0.4% of memory CD8 clonotypes were shared. Rarefaction of sorted-subset datasets indicated incomplete sequencing despite the large sequencing depth. The genetic and exposure-history diversity represented was limited by the small number of donors. Only blood was sampled, and tissue TCR repertoires likely differ from those in blood. Pairwise subsampling led to the expectation that sequencing depth would affect the degree of clonotype sharing among donors. Compared with non-shared clonotypes, clonotypes shared by all four sorted-subset donors had higher generation probabilities. Estimated clonotype richness was generally larger for naive than for memory subsets.

Sequencing input: memory CD8+ T cells sorted from blood. The sample's cell subset or site label, in plain terms: CD45RO+ cells pooled with CCR7-negative TemRA cells. The sequence joins TRBV11-2 to TRBJ2-7; a stretch of 10 junction bases matches TRBD2. This TCR came from a woman in her twenties or thirties in good health. Read as DNA, the sequence is TGTGCCAGCAGCTTAGAATCCCCTAGCGGGAGAGCCCGCGCCCACGAGCAGTACTTC. Its product reads: CASSLESPSGRARAHEQYF.